This TCR beta chain was obtained from a study of vaccination effects on CD4 cells after COVID-19 (dated by TCRdb to 2022 to 2024). Regarding the study in general: In the ViraFEST assay, PBMC were stimulated with viral peptide pools, and antigen-specific CD4+ T cell clonotypes were then identified by expansion using TCR sequencing. Three convalescent patients were sampled early (day +14) and late (day +241, +227, +161 respectively) after vaccination. SARS-CoV-2 spike-specific CD4+ TCR repertoires from before and after mRNA vaccination were compared in COVID-19 convalescent patients and in infection-naive vaccine recipients. Across the study, the median time from the second dose to post-vaccine sampling was 72 days (range 14 to 241). About 2.2 million PBMC per well were cultured in IMDM with about 5% human AB serum, 10 IU/ml IL-2 and gentamicin, plus 10 ug/ml peptides. Cultures from other donors in the study were sequenced with the Oncomine TCR Beta short-read assay on an Illumina iSeq 100. Altogether, around 9 COVID-19 convalescent patients and a handful of SARS-CoV-2-naive healthy vaccine recipients made up the full study. Beyond this particular receptor, the publication reports: Marked clonal contraction was observed in both infection-induced and vaccine-induced clones at late post-vaccination timepoints, consistent with waning T cell responses. In convalescent patients, the post-vaccine spike-reactive repertoire consisted mainly of new vaccine-induced clones, largely distinct from infection-induced clones. The study was limited by a small number of convalescent patients and lacked early post-infection timepoints.

The CDR3 goes from the cysteine to the phenylalanine over 14 residues. The retained sequence is limited to the CDR3, 42 bases, with the frame set at the first base. V and J are truncated by 4 bases and 1 base respectively, leaving an intervening sequence of 9 bases. According to the germline V gene, CDR1 reads KGHSH and CDR2 reads LQKENI. After approximately 11 days of culture, CD4+ T cells were isolated with the EasySep CD4+ T cell isolation kit. PCR-confirmed SARS-CoV-2 infection had occurred in convalescent patients between March and December 2020, before the Alpha, Beta and Delta variants emerged in the United States. Participants received two doses of either the BNT162b2 or the mRNA-1273 mRNA SARS-CoV-2 vaccine. Half of the culture medium was replaced with fresh IL-2-containing medium on days 3 and 7. Unless noted otherwise, every peptide stimulation condition was grown in triplicate wells. PBMC were separated from whole blood using Ficoll-Paque Plus gradient centrifugation and were then either cryopreserved at -140C or used fresh. Genomic DNA was extracted from cultured CD4+ T cells with the QIAamp micro DNA kit.

In regard to this clone: There is no known antigen for this receptor. No base-level quality is on record; no much larger clone is a single base apart.

Library prep was done by the immunoSEQ multiplex PCR assay. DNA from the cultured, isolated CD4+ T cells was subjected to TCR beta CDR3 sequencing. The paper's data handling went like this. Non-productive TCR sequences were removed, reads were trimmed to the CDR3 region, and CDR3s of at least 7 amino acids were retained. Antigen-specific clonotypes were identified using the MANAFEST web app by comparison of expansion in peptide wells against reference cultures. To be called positive, a clone needed expansion at FDR<0.05 compared with the reference and with all other wells, an odds ratio greater than 5, and a frequency greater than 0.1% in two replicate wells. A clonotype was called cross-reactive if it was significantly expanded both in SARS-CoV-2 spike wells and in at least one common cold coronavirus spike condition. Levenshtein distance calculated with the stringdist R package was used to assess CDR3 similarity, and unrooted trees were constructed with ape in R 3.6.1. The source is immuneACCESS, and TCRdb retained only in-frame sequences with V and J called. Part of the clones is not carried over; for the studies checked, unresolved V genes explain less than half of this, and the remainder is unexplained. The DNA was the basis for D and trimming; V, J and clone size are from that table. A total of about 34,000 clones appear in this sample, about 75% of them only once. 5% to 7.5% of the sample rests with the top ten.

The source of this sequence is a human donor who had a prior SARS-CoV-2 infection. The V and J segments used are TRBV18 and TRBJ2-3; TRBD1 is perhaps the D gene, given 5 matching bases. This specimen was CD4+ T cells from PBMCs cultured without peptide, taken after COVID-19 vaccination. CDR3 sequence: CASSLGDGTDTQYF. The bases read TGTGCCAGCTCACTAGGGGATGGCACAGATACGCAGTATTTT.